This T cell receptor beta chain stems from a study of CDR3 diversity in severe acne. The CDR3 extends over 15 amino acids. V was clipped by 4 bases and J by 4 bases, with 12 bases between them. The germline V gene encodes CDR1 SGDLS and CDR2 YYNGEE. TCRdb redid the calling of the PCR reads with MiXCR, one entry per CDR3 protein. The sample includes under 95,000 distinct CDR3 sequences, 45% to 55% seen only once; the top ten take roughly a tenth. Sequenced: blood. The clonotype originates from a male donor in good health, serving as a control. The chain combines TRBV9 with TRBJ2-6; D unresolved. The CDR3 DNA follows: TGTGCCAGCAGCCCAACCACGACAGGGGCCAACGTCCTGACTTTC. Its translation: CASSPTTTGANVLTF. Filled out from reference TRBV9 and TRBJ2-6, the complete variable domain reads DSGVTQTPKHLITATGQRVTLRCSPRSGDLSVYWYQQSLDQGLQFLIQYYNGEERAKGNILERFSAQQFPDLHSELNLSSLELGDSALYFCASSPTTTGANVLTFGAGSRLTVL.